These 26 T cell receptor beta chains came from one sample sequenced in a study of a mutant IDH1 vaccine in newly diagnosed glioma. The repertoire was sequenced with immunoSEQ multiplex PCR; TCRdb's copy has only in-frame clones and lacks some. The sample lists some 60,000 clones, about 90% occurring once. Time point meaning: baseline, week 1 (first vaccination visit). As to treatment: pre-vaccination baseline after standard-of-care therapy. The sequencing here drew on PBMCs, taken from a glioma patient treated with radiotherapy, temozolomide or both. All receptors derive from a man aged 45 to 65 with glioma.

V and J are TRBV7-3 and TRBJ2-2; TRBD2 agrees at 8 bases. After removal of 4 bases from V and 7 bases from J, the junction contained 11 bases not matched to a gene. CDR1 SGHTA and CDR2 FQGTGA come from the germline V gene. This CDR3 comprises 16 residues. This CDR3 reads CASSSSNLAGYGELFF. DNA for the CDR3: TGTGCCAGCAGCTCCTCCAATTTAGCGGGGTACGGGGAGCTGTTTTTT.

The chain recombines TRBV5-1 with TRBJ2-3; 9 bases are a match to TRBD1. This CDR3 comprises 15 residues. The V segment lost 4 bases and the J segment 2 bases; nucleotides outside the gene matches: 5. Germline V gene data show CDR1 as SGHRS and CDR2 as YFSETQ. CDR3 residues: CASSDGQGPTDTQYF. The DNA for the CDR3 is TGCGCCAGCAGCGACGGACAGGGGCCCACAGATACGCAGTATTTT.

CDR3 in DNA: TGTGCCAGCAGCGTACACAGGGGGAGGGAAAACACCATATATTTT. Protein: CASSVHRGRENTIYF. The chain links TRBV6-1 to TRBJ1-3; TRBD1 matches at 8 bases. The CDR3 sequence is 15 residues long. The germline gives CDR1 MNHNS, CDR2 SASEGT. Trimming cost V 6 bases and J 6 bases; bases outside gene matches: 10.

The chain links TRBV6-6 to TRBJ1-3, with no clear D. V lost 5 bases and J 1 base, leaving 9 bases between the germline ends. Germline V CDR1 and CDR2: MNHNY, SVGAGI (reference sequence). CDR3 size: 14 residues. CDR3 sequence (DNA): TGTGCCAGCAGTCCGACTCTTTCTGGAAACACCATATATTTT. It yields the protein CASSPTLSGNTIYF.

The rearrangement links TRBV27 to TRBJ2-1, with D uncertain. The CDR3 loop spans 14 amino acids. Trimming pared 5 bases from V and 8 bases from J, leaving 16 bases between. In germline, CDR1 is MNHEY, CDR2 SMNVEV (reference sequence). CDR3 sequence reads: CASSPSWLGDEQFF. In DNA form, the CDR3 reads TGTGCCAGCAGTCCTTCTTGGCTGGGCGATGAGCAGTTCTTC.

The rearrangement uses TRBV2 and TRBJ2-7; no reliable D call. The CDR3 loop spans 14 amino acids. Germline CDR1 SNHLY, CDR2 FYNNEI. V was trimmed by 0 bases and J by 3 bases, leaving 9 bases between them. The CDR3 loop is CASSEANRGYEQYF. In DNA form, the CDR3 reads TGTGCCAGCAGTGAAGCGAACAGAGGCTACGAGCAGTACTTC.

In this sample, this clone turned up a few times. The chain employs TRBV28 and TRBJ1-2; D gene ambiguous. The CDR3 contains 14 residues. Germline CDR1 is MDHEN and CDR2 is SYDVKM. V lost 6 bases and J 8 bases, leaving 19 bases between the germline ends. The CDR3 nucleotides are TGTGCCAGCAGCCTCCTCGGGGTTGGGATGGGCTACACCTTC. This encodes CASSLLGVGMGYTF.

J is TRBJ2-1 and V is TRBV27; no firm D call. Germline V gives CDR1 MNHEY, CDR2 SMNVEV (reference sequence). The V gene lost 8 bases and the J gene lost 7 bases, with 15 bases spanning the gap. The CDR3 runs to 13 residues. The CDR3 DNA reads TGTGCCAGCGGGCGACGCGGACGAAATGAGCAGTTCTTC. Its protein product is CASGRRGRNEQFF.

The chain recombines TRBV2 with TRBJ1-2, with D possibly being TRBD1 (6 bases). CDR1 and CDR2 from the germline V gene are SNHLY and FYNNEI. This CDR3 is 12 amino acids long. The germline V and J ends were trimmed by 5 bases and 6 bases, with 10 bases remaining between them. The chain's CDR3 is CASSLQGDGYTF. The CDR3 bases are TGTGCCAGCAGTCTACAGGGCGATGGCTACACCTTC.

Here the CDR3 DNA reads TGTGCCAGCAGCCTCGACGGGACAGGGCTCGGCTACACCTTC. It is translated as CASSLDGTGLGYTF. This chain joins TRBV9 and TRBJ1-2; 9 bases agree with TRBD1. Germline V lookup: CDR1 SGDLS, CDR2 YYNGEE. This CDR3 contains 14 residues. V lost 4 bases, J lost 8 bases, and 9 bases stayed unmatched.

This clone has more than one count but fewer than ten. The rearrangement joins TRBV2 to TRBJ1-5; D remains unclear. CDR3 size: 15 residues. V lost 1 base, J lost 0 bases, and 7 bases lay in between. Germline lookup yields CDR1 SNHLY and CDR2 FYNNEI. The CDR3 spells CASSEGAVSNQPQHF. DNA of the CDR3: TGTGCCAGCAGTGAAGGGGCAGTTAGCAATCAGCCCCAGCATTTT.

This clone appeared a single time. At one of its ends the junction is not consistent with the germline gene, which may arise from a read error. The genes are TRBV29-1 and TRBJ2-7, with D possibly called TRBD1 or TRBD2 (6 bases each). This CDR3 contains 12 residues. Germline CDR1 SQVTM, CDR2 ANQGSEA. The DNA for the CDR3 is TGCAGCGTAGCAATGGGGGGCTACGAGCGGTACTTC. Translation: CSVAMGGYERYF.

The rearrangement uses TRBV5-1 and TRBJ2-3; the D call may be TRBD1 or TRBD2 (5 bases each). CDR1 is SGHRS and CDR2 is YFSETQ in the germline V gene. V was shortened by 0 bases and J by 1 base, with 9 bases between the two germline ends. The CDR3 runs to 15 residues. The CDR3 DNA sequence: TGCGCCAGCAGCTTGGCGGGACGGGGCACAGATACGCAGTATTTT. Its translation is CASSLAGRGTDTQYF.

This chain connects TRBV27 to TRBJ2-2; 12 nucleotides line up with TRBD2. CDR3 size: 17 residues. Germline loops: CDR1 MNHEY, CDR2 SMNVEV (reference sequence). Losses at the gene ends were 4 bases for V and 4 bases for J; bases not matched to a gene: 7. The CDR3 is CASSSVTSGGFTGELFF. CDR3 bases: TGTGCCAGCAGTTCAGTGACTAGCGGGGGATTCACCGGGGAGCTGTTTTTT.

This clone appeared a single time. The chain joins TRBV2 to TRBJ2-7, with D uncertain. The V end was cut by 3 bases, the J end by 3 bases, with 9 bases between. The CDR3 has 13 amino acids. Germline CDR1 reads SNHLY; CDR2 reads FYNNEI. DNA for the CDR3: TGTGCCAGCAGTGAGGCCAGATACTACGAGCAGTACTTC. It is translated as CASSEARYYEQYF.

A note on this clone: The junction differs from germline at one of its ends, possibly a read error. The chain joins TRBV7-9 to TRBJ1-1; D perhaps matches TRBD1 (6 bases). The CDR3 spans 15 residues. The V gene's germline CDR1 is SEHNR and CDR2 FQNEAQ (reference sequence). The chain's CDR3 is CASGLARQENTEAFF. CDR3 DNA sequence: TGTGCCAGCGGCTTAGCCCGACAGGAGAACACTGAAGCTTTCTTT.

The chain uses TRBV28 and TRBJ2-7; possible D gene TRBD1, 6 bases. Germline loops: CDR1 MDHEN, CDR2 SYDVKM. The CDR3 sequence is 15 residues long. Trimming took off 4 bases at V and 1 base at J, with 14 bases between the two ends. The chain's CDR3 is CASSSSWTVSYEQYF. The CDR3, as DNA: TGTGCCAGCAGTTCCTCTTGGACAGTTTCCTACGAGCAGTACTTC.

The V and J genes are TRBV7-9 and TRBJ2-7; D ambiguous. Trimming removed 4 bases at V and 3 bases at J, with 7 bases between. The CDR3 covers 12 residues. CDR1 SEHNR and CDR2 FQNEAQ come from the germline V gene (reference sequence). The CDR3 is CASSSAVYEQYF. The CDR3 DNA is TGTGCCAGCAGCTCTGCCGTCTACGAGCAGTACTTC.

The CDR3 is CASSPDSSYEQYF. The CDR3 nucleotides are TGCGCCAGCAGCCCCGACAGCTCCTACGAGCAGTACTTC. The chain recombines TRBV5-1 with TRBJ2-7; D might be TRBD1 (5 bases). This CDR3 spans 13 amino acids. Germline V gene lookup returns CDR1 SGHRS and CDR2 YFSETQ. Trimming took 4 bases from V and 0 from J, leaving 8 bases between them.

CDR3 amino acids: CASTLTGFGGANVLTF. The CDR3 region has the DNA TGTGCCAGCACCCTGACAGGGTTCGGTGGGGCCAACGTCCTGACTTTC. The chain couples TRBV2 to TRBJ2-6, with TRBD1 identical over 7 bases. The CDR3 runs 16 residues. Germline V gives CDR1 SNHLY, CDR2 FYNNEI. V lost 7 bases, J lost 3 bases, and 9 bases stayed unmatched. The whole variable domain, filled in from reference TRBV2 and TRBJ2-6, reads EPEVTQTPSHQVTQMGQEVILRCVPISNHLYFYWYRQILGQKVEFLVSFYNNEISEKSEIFDDQFSVERPDGSNFTLKIRSTKLEDSAMYFCASTLTGFGGANVLTFGAGSRLTVL.

The genes are TRBV19 and TRBJ2-3; possibly TRBD2 for D (6 bases). CDR1 is LNHDA, CDR2 SQIVND, per germline (reference sequence). The V gene lost 11 bases and the J gene lost 3 bases, with 18 bases spanning the gap. This CDR3 comprises 14 residues. CDR3 region: CAVGVGRGTDTQYF. The CDR3 nucleotides read TGTGCCGTTGGGGTTGGTCGGGGGACAGATACGCAGTATTTT.

The V and J genes are TRBV7-8 and TRBJ1-2; D uncertain. The V end was cut by 5 bases, the J end by 8 bases, with 18 bases between. There are 14 residues in the CDR3. Germline V gives CDR1 SGHVS, CDR2 FQNEAQ. CDR3 sequence (DNA): TGTGCCAGCAGCAAGGCGGGCCCAGCTGGGGGCTACACCTTC. Amino acid sequence: CASSKAGPAGGYTF. The full variable domain, completed using reference TRBV7-8 and TRBJ1-2, is GAGVSQSPRYKVAKRGQDVALRCDPISGHVSLFWYQQALGQGPEFLTYFQNEAQLDKSGLPSDRFFAERPEGSVSTLKIQRTQQEDSAVYLCASSKAGPAGGYTFGSGTRLTVV.

The V gene is TRBV5-5, the J gene TRBJ1-2; TRBD1 matches at 9 bases. The length of the CDR3 is 14 residues. The junction had 9 bases not matched to a gene; V was cut back by 5 bases and J by 7 bases. Germline V lookup: CDR1 SGHKS, CDR2 YYEKEE (reference sequence). CDR3 nucleotide sequence: TGTGCCAGCAGACCCACAGGGGGCGCCCGTGGCTACACCTTC. Encoded protein: CASRPTGGARGYTF. The complete variable domain, with remaining parts taken from reference TRBV5-5 and TRBJ1-2, reads DAGVTQSPTHLIKTRGQQVTLRCSPISGHKSVSWYQQVLGQGPQFIFQYYEKEERGRGNFPDRFSARQFPNYSSELNVNALLLGDSALYLCASRPTGGARGYTFGSGTRLTVV.

CDR3 sequence (DNA): TGTGCCATCCTGGGCAGCTCTGGAAACACCATATATTTT. Translating it yields CAILGSSGNTIYF. The J gene is TRBJ1-3, the V gene TRBV10-3; D uncertain. CDR3 length: 13 residues. Germline CDR1 ENHRY, CDR2 SYGVKD. Trimming left V 8 bases short and J 0 bases short, with 8 bases between.

The gene calls are TRBV2 and TRBJ2-5; D remains unclear. The CDR3 has 13 amino acids. Germline CDR1 and CDR2: SNHLY and FYNNEI. Trimming cost V 6 bases and J 2 bases, with 10 bases left between them. This CDR3 reads CASRHPAQETQYF. CDR3 DNA sequence: TGTGCCAGCAGGCACCCAGCACAAGAGACCCAGTACTTC. Supplemented by reference TRBV2 and TRBJ2-5, the full variable domain reads EPEVTQTPSHQVTQMGQEVILRCVPISNHLYFYWYRQILGQKVEFLVSFYNNEISEKSEIFDDQFSVERPDGSNFTLKIRSTKLEDSAMYFCASRHPAQETQYFGPGTRLLVL.

The chain uses TRBV7-6 and TRBJ1-5; 12 bases agree with TRBD1. The CDR3 length is 16 residues. Germline lookup yields CDR1 SGHVS and CDR2 FNYEAQ. V shed 5 bases, J shed 7 bases, and the junction held 9 bases outside the gene matches. CDR3 residues: CASSPSGTGGGQPQHF. The CDR3 DNA sequence: TGTGCCAGCAGCCCATCCGGGACAGGGGGCGGCCAGCCCCAGCATTTT.